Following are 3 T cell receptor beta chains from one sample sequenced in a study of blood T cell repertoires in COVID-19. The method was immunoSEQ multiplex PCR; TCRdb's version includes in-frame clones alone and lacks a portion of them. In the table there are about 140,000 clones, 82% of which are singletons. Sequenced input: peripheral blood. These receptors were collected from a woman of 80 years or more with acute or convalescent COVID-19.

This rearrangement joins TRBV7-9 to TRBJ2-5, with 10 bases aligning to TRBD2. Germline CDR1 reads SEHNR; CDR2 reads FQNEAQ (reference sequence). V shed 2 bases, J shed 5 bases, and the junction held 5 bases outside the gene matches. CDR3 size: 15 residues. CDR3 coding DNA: TGTGCCAGCAGCTTACCGGGACTAGCGTATGAGACCCAGTACTTC. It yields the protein CASSLPGLAYETQYF.

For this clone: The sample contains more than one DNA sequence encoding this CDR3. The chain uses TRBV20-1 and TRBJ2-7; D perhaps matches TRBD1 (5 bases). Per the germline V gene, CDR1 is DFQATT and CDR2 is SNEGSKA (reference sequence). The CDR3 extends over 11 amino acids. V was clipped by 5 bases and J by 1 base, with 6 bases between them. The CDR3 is CSARQSYEQYF. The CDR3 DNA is TGCAGTGCTCGACAGTCCTACGAGCAGTACTTC.

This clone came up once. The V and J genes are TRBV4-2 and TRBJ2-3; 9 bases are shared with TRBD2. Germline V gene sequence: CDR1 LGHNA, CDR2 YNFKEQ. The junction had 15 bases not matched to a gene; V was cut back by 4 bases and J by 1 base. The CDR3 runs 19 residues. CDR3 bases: TGTGCCAGCAGCCCCGGAACCCCGGTAGCGGGAGTTGGCACAGATACGCAGTATTTT. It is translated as CASSPGTPVAGVGTDTQYF.